This TCR beta chain was sequenced during a study of blood T cell repertoires in COVID-19 (dated by TCRdb to 2020 to 2022). Context from the whole study: Samples from collaborators originated in the United States, Italy and Spain and spanned both the acute and convalescent phases of COVID-19. The material from the prospective study consisted of cDNA or gDNA derived from T cells, B-cell-depleted T cells, or PBMCs. Deeply sampled blood TCRbeta repertoires from subjects exposed to, actively infected with, or recovered from COVID-19 were included in the dataset. The repertoires were released in a freely available public database meant as a resource for research on the immune response to SARS-CoV-2. The samples were drawn from two sources: the first 160 participants of the ongoing ImmuneRACE study, and over 950 subjects contributed by 6 global collaborators. Sample metadata almost always included a de-identified subject ID, COVID-19 status, age in years and sex. Where HLA class I and class II types were available, the types were taken from metadata supplied by the sample provider, not from assay-based typing.

Concerning this clone itself: This clone's antigen is unknown. No base quality values were provided; no much bigger clone lies one nucleotide off.

General study outcomes and caveats: Clinical and demographic metadata were provided uncurated, with the amount varying by source and participant.

Whole blood was collected in K2EDTA tubes by collaborating institutions according to the institutions' own protocols. Collaborator samples were shipped for TCRbeta analysis as frozen whole blood, isolated PBMCs, or DNA extracted from either sample type. The immunoSEQ Assay, a bias-controlled multiplex PCR, was used to amplify TCRbeta CDR3 regions from genomic DNA. On the authors' methods: The number of nucleated cells in each sample was estimated from the amplification of reference gene primers within the assay. To quantify the absolute abundance of each unique TCRbeta CDR3 rearrangement, sequence reads were collapsed and filtered. For each sample, productive Simpson clonality was calculated as the square root of Simpson's diversity index over productive rearrangements. In TCRdb, the immuneACCESS table is reduced to in-frame sequences with V and J assigned. These tables do not hold every clone; where another copy was compared, an unresolved V gene accounts for under half, and the others remain unexplained. From that table come the V and J calls and clone size; the DNA was used to work out D and trimming. This sample is represented by 90,000 to 110,000 clones; 65% to 80% of them were singletons. The ten largest clonotypes hold just under 20% of the sample.

The CDR1 and CDR2 encoded by the germline V gene are ENHRY and SYGVKD. Including the terminal cysteine and phenylalanine, the CDR3 comprises 17 residues. The kept DNA is CDR3 alone, 51 bases in frame from the first base. Trimming removed 10 bases from V and 6 bases from J; the gene matches leave 17 bases unexplained. The material sequenced was peripheral blood. In this chain, TRBV10-3 is recombined with TRBJ1-5, with 11 bases matching TRBD1. The clonotype was recovered from a woman aged 70-85 years with acute or convalescent COVID-19. The DNA reads TGTGCCACCCTCCCGGGGACAGGGGGGCCCTTGAGTCAGCCCCAGCATTTT. Its translation reads: CATLPGTGGPLSQPQHF.